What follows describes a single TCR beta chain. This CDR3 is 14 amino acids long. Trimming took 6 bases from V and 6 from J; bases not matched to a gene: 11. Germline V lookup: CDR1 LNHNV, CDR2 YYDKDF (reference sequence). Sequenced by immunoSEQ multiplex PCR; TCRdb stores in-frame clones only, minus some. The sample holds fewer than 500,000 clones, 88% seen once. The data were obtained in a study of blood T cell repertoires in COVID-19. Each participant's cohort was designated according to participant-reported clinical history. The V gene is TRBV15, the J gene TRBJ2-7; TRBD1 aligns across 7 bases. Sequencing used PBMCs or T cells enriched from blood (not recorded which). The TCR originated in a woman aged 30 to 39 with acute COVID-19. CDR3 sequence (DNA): TGTGCCACCAGGGTGGGACAGCCCCTCGCCGAGCAGTACTTC. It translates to CATRVGQPLAEQYF.